This T cell receptor (beta chain) was sequenced during a study of regulatory T cells in long-lasting Graves disease. Trimming pared 1 base from V and 5 bases from J, leaving 10 bases between. The CDR3 covers 14 residues. In its sample, this clonotype was seen many times. Through Arm-PCR of CDR3 regions and iRepertoire HTBI primers, TCR beta libraries were built. TCRdb fed the multiplex PCR reads into MiXCR, producing one record per CDR3 protein. Of about 530,000 distinct CDR3 sequences in the sample, approximately 16% were seen once. Sample time point: newly diagnosed GD, antithyroid drugs for less than 3 months. There was RNA extracted from PBMCs, and the TCR library was made from it. The sample was also reused in another study, on T cells in Graves' hyperthyroidism and ophthalmopathy.

This TCR derives from a woman aged 35 to 59 with Graves disease. The source material was peripheral blood mononuclear cells (PBMCs), sampled at new diagnosis, from a patient treated with antithyroid drugs. J is TRBJ2-3 and V is TRBV12-3 or TRBV12-4, with D unclear. The CDR3 coding sequence is TGTGCCAGCAGTTTAGTAGGAGTGAGAGATACGCAGTATTTT. Translated: CASSLVGVRDTQYF.